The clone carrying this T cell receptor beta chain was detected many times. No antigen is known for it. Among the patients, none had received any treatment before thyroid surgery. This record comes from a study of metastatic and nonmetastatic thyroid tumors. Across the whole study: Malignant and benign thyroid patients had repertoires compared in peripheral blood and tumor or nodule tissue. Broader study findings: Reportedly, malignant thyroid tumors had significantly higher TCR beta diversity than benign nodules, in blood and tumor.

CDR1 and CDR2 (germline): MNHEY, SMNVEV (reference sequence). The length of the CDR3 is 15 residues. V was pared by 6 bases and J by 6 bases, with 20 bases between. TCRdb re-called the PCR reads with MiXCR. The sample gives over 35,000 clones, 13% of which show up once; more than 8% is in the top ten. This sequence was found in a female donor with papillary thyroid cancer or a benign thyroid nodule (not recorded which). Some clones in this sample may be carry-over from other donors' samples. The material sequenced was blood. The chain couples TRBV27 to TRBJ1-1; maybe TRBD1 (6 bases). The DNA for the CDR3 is TGTGCCAGCAGGACCAGGAGTAGGGGGAAGGCTGAAGCTTTCTTT. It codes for CASRTRSRGKAEAFF.